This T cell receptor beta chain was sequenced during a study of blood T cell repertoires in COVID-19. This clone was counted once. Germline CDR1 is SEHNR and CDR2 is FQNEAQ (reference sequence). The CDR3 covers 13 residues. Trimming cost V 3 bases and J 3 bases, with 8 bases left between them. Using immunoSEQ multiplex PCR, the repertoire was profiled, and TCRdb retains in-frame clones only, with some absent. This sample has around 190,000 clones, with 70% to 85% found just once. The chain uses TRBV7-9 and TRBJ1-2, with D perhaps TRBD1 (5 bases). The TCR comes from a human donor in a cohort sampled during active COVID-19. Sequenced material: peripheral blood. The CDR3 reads CASSLGTDYGYTF. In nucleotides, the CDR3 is TGTGCCAGCAGCTTGGGGACTGACTATGGCTACACCTTC.